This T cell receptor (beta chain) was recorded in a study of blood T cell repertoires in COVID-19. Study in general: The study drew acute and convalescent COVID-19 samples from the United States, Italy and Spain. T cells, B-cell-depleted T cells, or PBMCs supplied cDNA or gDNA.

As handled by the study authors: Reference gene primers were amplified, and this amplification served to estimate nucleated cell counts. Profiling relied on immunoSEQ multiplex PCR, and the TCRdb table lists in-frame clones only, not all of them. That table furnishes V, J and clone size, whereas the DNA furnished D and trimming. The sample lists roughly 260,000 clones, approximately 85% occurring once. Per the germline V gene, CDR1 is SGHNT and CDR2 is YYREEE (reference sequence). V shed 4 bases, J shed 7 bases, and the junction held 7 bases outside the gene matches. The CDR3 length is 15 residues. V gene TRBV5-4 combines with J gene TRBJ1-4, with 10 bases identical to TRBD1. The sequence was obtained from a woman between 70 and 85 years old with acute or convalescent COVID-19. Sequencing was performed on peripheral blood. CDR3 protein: CASSRQGTGVEKLFF. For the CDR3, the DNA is TGTGCCAGCAGCCGCCAAGGGACAGGGGTTGAAAAACTGTTTTTT.